The 27 T cell receptor beta chains below come from one sample, sequenced in a study of blood T cell repertoires in COVID-19. Generated by immunoSEQ multiplex PCR, the TCRdb table keeps only in-frame clones and is missing some. The sample has approximately 58,000 clones, 70% to 85% seen once. Sequencing was done on a sample of peripheral blood. The receptors here all came from a woman aged 60-75 years with acute or convalescent COVID-19.

V and J are TRBV28 and TRBJ1-6, with D unclear. The CDR3 is 14 amino acids. Germline V gene lookup returns CDR1 MDHEN and CDR2 SYDVKM. V was shortened by 7 bases and J by 0 bases, with 7 bases between the two germline ends. This CDR3 reads CASKPSSYNSPLHF. CDR3 DNA: TGTGCCAGCAAACCGAGCTCCTATAATTCACCCCTCCACTTT.

The chain employs TRBV5-1 and TRBJ2-1, with TRBD1 matching over 11 bases. The CDR3 spans 15 residues. V dropped 3 bases and J dropped 6; count of bases not matched to a gene: 5. The germline V gene encodes CDR1 SGHRS and CDR2 YFSETQ. The DNA for the CDR3 is TGCGCCAGCAGCTCCGGGACAGGGGGATTCAATGAGCAGTTCTTC. Protein sequence: CASSSGTGGFNEQFF.

The chain is built from TRBV4-1 and TRBJ1-2, with D unresolved. This CDR3 is 12 amino acids long. V was shortened by 0 bases and J by 4 bases, with 3 bases between the two germline ends. In germline, CDR1 is MGHRA, CDR2 YSYEKL. Here the CDR3 reads CASSQELYGYTF. The CDR3 bases are TGCGCCAGCAGCCAAGAACTCTATGGCTACACCTTC.

The chain uses TRBV7-9 and TRBJ1-3; D call uncertain. The germline V gene has CDR1 SEHNR and CDR2 FQNEAQ (reference sequence). The CDR3 is 17 amino acids. V was clipped by 5 bases and J by 0 bases, with 17 bases between them. CDR3 protein: CASSPRGSFFSGNTIYF. The CDR3 nucleotides are TGTGCCAGCAGCCCCAGAGGCTCTTTCTTCTCTGGAAACACCATATATTTT. The entire variable domain, with the rest obtained from reference TRBV7-9 and TRBJ1-3, is as follows: DTGVSQNPRHKITKRGQNVTFRCDPISEHNRLYWYRQTLGQGPEFLTYFQNEAQLEKSRLLSDRFSAERPKGSFSTLEIQRTEQGDSAMYLCASSPRGSFFSGNTIYFGEGSWLTVV.

The chain combines TRBV9 with TRBJ2-3; a weak D match, TRBD2 (7 bases). The CDR3 is 17 amino acids. CDR1 is SGDLS and CDR2 is YYNGEE in the germline V gene. The ends were cut back, 4 bases at V and 7 bases at J, with 25 bases in the middle. The CDR3 sequence is CASSPHDSRGRGNTQYF. CDR3 coding DNA: TGTGCCAGCAGCCCTCATGATTCGCGGGGGCGGGGAAATACGCAGTATTTT.

This chain uses TRBV5-6 with TRBJ1-2; 10 nucleotides line up with TRBD1. CDR1 is SGHDT and CDR2 is YYEEEE in the germline V gene. This CDR3 contains 13 residues. The J segment lost 6 bases and the V segment lost 3 bases, leaving 2 bases of the junction unmatched. The CDR3 spells CASSSGQGDGYTF. CDR3 DNA sequence: TGTGCCAGCAGCTCCGGACAGGGGGATGGCTACACCTTC.

This chain joins TRBV27 and TRBJ1-1; D is uncertain. Germline V CDR1 and CDR2: MNHEY, SMNVEV (reference sequence). This CDR3 has 12 amino acids. V lost 3 bases and J lost 6, with 8 bases in between. Here the CDR3 DNA reads TGTGCCAGCAGTTTTCTAGGTGCTGAAGCTTTCTTT. Translated: CASSFLGAEAFF.

The V call is TRBV7-6, the J call TRBJ2-7; TRBD1 aligns across 9 bases. Per germline, CDR1 SGHVS and CDR2 FNYEAQ. This CDR3 is built from 14 residues. The V gene end was trimmed by 4 bases and the J gene end by 4 bases; junction bases not matched to a gene: 5. The CDR3 sequence: CASSSDDRGYEQYF. The CDR3 nucleotides are TGTGCCAGCAGCTCAGACGACAGGGGGTACGAGCAGTACTTC.

The rearrangement joins TRBV27 to TRBJ2-7, with TRBD2 matching 10 bases. The ends lost 6 bases at V and 0 bases at J; junction bases unmatched: 11. CDR1 is MNHEY, CDR2 SMNVEV, per germline (reference sequence). The CDR3 extends over 17 amino acids. CDR3 sequence: CASSPLERGGRSYEQYF. CDR3 bases: TGTGCCAGCAGCCCGCTCGAGCGGGGGGGCCGCTCCTACGAGCAGTACTTC.

The rearrangement uses TRBV6-1 and TRBJ1-5; TRBD1 matches 9 bases. Germline-derived CDR1 and CDR2 are MNHNS and SASEGT. The CDR3 totals 14 residues. V dropped 3 bases and J dropped 7; count of bases not matched to a gene: 4. The CDR3 sequence: CASSEGGQGQPQHF. The DNA of the CDR3 is TGTGCCAGCAGTGAGGGGGGACAGGGACAGCCCCAGCATTTT.

This chain links TRBV6-2 or TRBV6-3 with TRBJ1-2, with D perhaps matching TRBD1 (6 bases). The CDR3 runs 14 residues. Germline lookup yields CDR1 MNHEY and CDR2 SVGEGT. The V gene lost 6 bases and the J gene lost 2 bases, with 13 bases spanning the gap. The CDR3 here is CASSAGTPNYGYTF. The DNA of the CDR3 is TGTGCCAGCAGCGCCGGGACACCCAACTATGGCTACACCTTC.

The chain is built from TRBV29-1 and TRBJ1-3, with TRBD1 matching over 9 bases. CDR1 and CDR2 (germline): SQVTM, ANQGSEA. The CDR3 is 13 amino acids. V shed 4 bases, J shed 4 bases, and the junction held 2 bases outside the gene matches. CDR3 sequence: CSVAGTGGNTIYF. The CDR3 DNA reads TGCAGCGTTGCAGGGACAGGGGGAAACACCATATATTTT. The variable domain in full, completed from reference TRBV29-1 and TRBJ1-3, reads SAVISQKPSRDICQRGTSLTIQCQVDSQVTMMFWYRQQPGQSLTLIATANQGSEATYESGFVIDKFPISRPNLTFSTLTVSNMSPEDSSIYLCSVAGTGGNTIYFGEGSWLTVV.

J is TRBJ1-2 and V is TRBV5-1; 11 positions agree with TRBD1. The CDR3 covers 15 residues. CDR1 SGHRS and CDR2 YFSETQ come from the germline V gene. The J segment lost 4 bases and the V segment lost 4 bases, leaving 6 bases of the junction unmatched. CDR3 nucleotide sequence: TGCGCCAGCAGCCCCGGGACAGGGGGGTTCTATGGCTACACCTTC. Amino acid sequence: CASSPGTGGFYGYTF. Looking up the rest from reference TRBV5-1 and TRBJ1-2 gives the full variable domain: KAGVTQTPRYLIKTRGQQVTLSCSPISGHRSVSWYQQTPGQGLQFLFEYFSETQRNKGNFPGRFSGRQFSNSRSEMNVSTLELGDSALYLCASSPGTGGFYGYTFGSGTRLTVV.

The CDR3 nucleotides read TGTGCCAGCAGCGTAGTGGCCGAAACTGAAGCTTTCTTT. This gives the protein CASSVVAETEAFF. This rearrangement joins TRBV9 to TRBJ1-1; no clear D gene. V lost 0 bases and J lost 5, with 8 bases in between. The V gene's germline CDR1 is SGDLS and CDR2 YYNGEE. The CDR3 totals 13 residues. Full variable domain (outside the CDR3, taken from reference TRBV9 and TRBJ1-1): DSGVTQTPKHLITATGQRVTLRCSPRSGDLSVYWYQQSLDQGLQFLIQYYNGEERAKGNILERFSAQQFPDLHSELNLSSLELGDSALYFCASSVVAETEAFFGQGTRLTVV.

This clone was detected once. This chain joins TRBV2 and TRBJ1-2; TRBD1 is a possible D gene (5 bases). The CDR3 sequence is 12 residues long. The ends were cut back, 7 bases at V and 5 bases at J, with 11 bases in the middle. Germline assignment: CDR1 SNHLY and CDR2 FYNNEI. CDR3 bases: TGTGCCAGCACGGAGGGGCGATATGGCTACACCTTC. Translated: CASTEGRYGYTF.

The chain joins TRBV5-6 to TRBJ2-2; possibly TRBD1 for D (6 bases). In germline, CDR1 is SGHDT, CDR2 YYEEEE. Trimming stripped 2 bases from V and 6 bases from J, with 14 bases between. The CDR3 loop spans 15 amino acids. The CDR3 DNA reads TGTGCCAGCAGCTTTCTCGCAGGGGTGGCCGGGGAGCTGTTTTTT. Translating gives CASSFLAGVAGELFF.

J is TRBJ1-2 and V is TRBV6-4; no definite D call. The CDR3 extends over 11 amino acids. V lost 4 bases to trimming and J lost 8 bases, with 8 bases between them. CDR1 and CDR2 from the germline V gene are MRHNA and SNTAGT. CDR3 protein: CASSGGGGYTF. The CDR3 bases are TGTGCCAGCAGTGGGGGAGGAGGCTACACCTTC.

The chain uses TRBV18 and TRBJ2-1, with 12 positions matching TRBD2. Germline lookup yields CDR1 KGHSH and CDR2 LQKENI. The CDR3 totals 14 residues. The V and J ends lost 8 bases and 4 bases, in that order; junction bases with no gene match: 3. The CDR3 protein is CASRTSGEYNEQFF. For the CDR3, the DNA is TGTGCCAGCAGGACTAGCGGGGAGTACAATGAGCAGTTCTTC. Full variable domain (rest looked up from reference TRBV18 and TRBJ2-1): NAGVMQNPRHLVRRRGQEARLRCSPMKGHSHVYWYRQLPEEGLKFMVYLQKENIIDESGMPKERFSAEFPKEGPSILRIQQVVRGDSAAYFCASRTSGEYNEQFFGPGTRLTVL.

The V and J genes are TRBV5-1 and TRBJ1-4, with 9 bases identical to TRBD1. The germline gives CDR1 SGHRS, CDR2 YFSETQ. J was trimmed by 8 bases and V by 4 bases; bases with no gene match: 12. The CDR3 has 16 residues. CDR3 in amino acids: CASSPFGQGREEKLFF. The CDR3, as DNA: TGCGCCAGCAGCCCGTTCGGACAGGGGAGAGAAGAAAAACTGTTTTTT.

DNA of the CDR3: TGCGCCAGCAGCTCCTACGAGACAGGCACCTACGAGCAGTACTTC. This translates into CASSSYETGTYEQYF. This chain joins TRBV5-1 and TRBJ2-7, with a possible D match to TRBD1 (6 bases). V lost 3 bases to trimming and J lost 2 bases, with 15 bases between them. The CDR3 is made up of 15 amino acids. The germline V gene encodes CDR1 SGHRS and CDR2 YFSETQ.

J is TRBJ1-1 and V is TRBV27; D is possibly TRBD1 (5 bases). V was trimmed by 6 bases and J by 5 bases, leaving 19 bases between them. Germline V lookup: CDR1 MNHEY, CDR2 SMNVEV (reference sequence). The CDR3 spans 15 residues. The CDR3 coding sequence is TGTGCCAGCAGGCTTAGCGCGGGGGTTGGGACTGAAGCTTTCTTT. Encoded protein: CASRLSAGVGTEAFF.

The V and J genes are TRBV15 and TRBJ1-2; no clear D. Deletions cut 0 bases from V and 14 bases from J, with 16 bases between. The V gene's germline CDR1 is LNHNV and CDR2 YYDKDF (reference sequence). This CDR3 region has 13 residues. CDR3 loop: CATSRDESKPGTF. CDR3 sequence (DNA): TGTGCCACCAGCAGAGATGAGTCCAAACCGGGTACCTTC.

This clone showed up just a few times. This chain uses TRBV6-1 with TRBJ1-5; D is unresolved. The CDR3 spans 11 residues. Trimming took 10 bases from V and 2 from J, leaving 6 bases between them. From germline, CDR1 is MNHNS and CDR2 SASEGT. DNA of the CDR3: TGTGCCACCGGGGGCAATCAGCCCCAGCATTTT. It codes for CATGGNQPQHF.

This chain uses TRBV19 with TRBJ2-7; D possibly corresponds to TRBD1 (6 bases). Trimming stripped 4 bases from V and 2 bases from J, with 9 bases between. Germline CDR1 LNHDA, CDR2 SQIVND (reference sequence). The CDR3 runs 13 residues. CDR3 nucleotide sequence: TGTGCCAGTAGTACAGGGGTCACCTACGAGCAGTACTTC. Protein: CASSTGVTYEQYF.

The chain couples TRBV11-3 to TRBJ1-1; D might be TRBD1 (6 bases). From germline, CDR1 is SGHNT and CDR2 YENEEA. Trimming left V 1 base short and J 4 bases short, with 16 bases between. The CDR3 extends over 16 amino acids. The CDR3 here is CASSLVGGPGATEAFF. The CDR3 bases are TGTGCCAGCAGCTTAGTAGGTGGGCCAGGGGCCACTGAAGCTTTCTTT.

This clone was counted a single time. This chain joins TRBV11-2 and TRBJ2-1; 10 bases agree with TRBD2. This CDR3 spans 15 amino acids. J lost 5 bases, V lost 5 bases, and 6 bases had no gene match. In germline, CDR1 is SGHAT, CDR2 FQNNGV. The CDR3 nucleotides are TGTGCCAGCAGCCCTCAGCGGGGGGGAGACAATGAGCAGTTCTTC. It yields the protein CASSPQRGGDNEQFF.

The chain carries TRBV6-5 and TRBJ1-3; 8 bases are a match to TRBD1. Germline values: CDR1 MNHEY, CDR2 SVGAGI. This CDR3 has 15 amino acids. V shed 7 bases, J shed 1 base, and the junction held 6 bases outside the gene matches. The CDR3, as DNA: TGTGCCAGCAATTTACAGGGGGTGTCTGGAAACACCATATATTTT. This sequence encodes CASNLQGVSGNTIYF.